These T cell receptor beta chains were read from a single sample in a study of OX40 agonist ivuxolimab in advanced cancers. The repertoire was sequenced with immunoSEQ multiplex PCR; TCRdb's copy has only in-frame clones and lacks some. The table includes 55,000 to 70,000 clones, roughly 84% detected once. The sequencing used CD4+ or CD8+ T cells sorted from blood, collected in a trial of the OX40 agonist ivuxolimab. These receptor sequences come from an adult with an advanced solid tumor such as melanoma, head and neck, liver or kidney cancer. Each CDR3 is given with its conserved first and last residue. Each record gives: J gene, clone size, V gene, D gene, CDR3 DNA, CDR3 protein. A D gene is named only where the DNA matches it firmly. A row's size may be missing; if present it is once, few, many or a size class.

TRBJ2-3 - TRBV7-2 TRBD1 TGTGCCAGCAGCAGACAAGGGGGCATAGATACGCAGTATTTT CASSRQGGIDTQYF
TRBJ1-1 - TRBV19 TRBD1 TGTGCCAGTAGGAGCCCGGGACAGGGGACTGAAGCTTTCTTT CASRSPGQGTEAFF
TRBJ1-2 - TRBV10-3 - TGTGCCATCAGACGAAGGGGGGCAGGAGTTTACTATGGCTACACCTTC CAIRRRGAGVYYGYTF
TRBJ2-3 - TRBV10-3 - TGTGCCATCAGTGAGTCAACCAGCACAGATACGCAGTATTTT CAISESTSTDTQYF
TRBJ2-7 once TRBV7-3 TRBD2 TGTGCCAGCAGCTTATTTAGGGCGGGAGGGGACTACGAGCAGTACTTC CASSLFRAGGDYEQYF
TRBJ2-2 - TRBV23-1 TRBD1 TGCGCCAGCAGTCAATCGGGCAGGGGGCGAACCGGGGAGCTGTTTTTT CASSQSGRGRTGELFF
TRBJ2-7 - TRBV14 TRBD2 TGTGCCAGCAGCTGGGGACTAGCGGGAGGTGGGGACGAGCAGTACTTC CASSWGLAGGGDEQYF
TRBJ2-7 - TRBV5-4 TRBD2 TGTGCCAGCAGCGCACCCTGGACGGGGGGCTACGAGCAGTACTTC CASSAPWTGGYEQYF
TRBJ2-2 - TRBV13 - TGTGCCAGCAGCTTAAGGGGCCGAGGCACCGGGGAGCTGTTTTTT CASSLRGRGTGELFF
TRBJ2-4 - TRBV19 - TGTGCCAGTAGCCGTCAGGACTTCGGCATTCAGTACTTC CASSRQDFGIQYF
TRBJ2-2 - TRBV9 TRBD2 TGTGCCAGCAGCGTTAGCGGGACGAACACCGGGGAGCTGTTTTTT CASSVSGTNTGELFF
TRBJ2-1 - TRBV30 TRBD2 TGTGCCTGGAGAGGGACCACTAGCGGGAGATCTAATGAGCAGTTCTTC CAWRGTTSGRSNEQFF
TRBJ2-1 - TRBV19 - TGTGCCAGTAGTACATCCCACTATGGGGATAATGAGCAGTTCTTC CASSTSHYGDNEQFF
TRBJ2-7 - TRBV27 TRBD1 TGTGCCAGCACCCCCCGGGACAGGGAAGGGGAGCAGTACTTC CASTPRDREGEQYF
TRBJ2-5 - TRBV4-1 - TGCGCCAGCAGCCAAGAGGCAGCGGTCCCTCAAGAGACCCAGTACTTC CASSQEAAVPQETQYF
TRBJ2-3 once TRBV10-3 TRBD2 TGTGCCATCAGCGAACTAGCGGGAGCAGATACGCAGTATTTT CAISELAGADTQYF
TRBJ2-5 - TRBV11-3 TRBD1 TGTGCCAGCACTCTGACAGGGGGAGAGACCCAGTACTTC CASTLTGGETQYF
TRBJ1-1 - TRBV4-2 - TGTGCCAGCAGCCAGTTCCCGAACACTGAAGCTTTCTTT CASSQFPNTEAFF
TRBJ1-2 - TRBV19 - TGTGCCAGTAGTACAGGGACGGTCTATGGCTACACCTTC CASSTGTVYGYTF
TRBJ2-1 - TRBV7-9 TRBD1 TGTGCCAGCAGCTCAAGACAGGGGCCCTACAATGAGCAGTTCTTC CASSSRQGPYNEQFF
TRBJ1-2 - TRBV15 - TGTGCCACCAGCAGCCATCCAGGGGCCCTATCTGGCTACACCTTC CATSSHPGALSGYTF
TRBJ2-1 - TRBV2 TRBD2 TGTGCCAGCAGTGAAATGGCTAGCGGGAGGGCGAAGCAGTTCTTC CASSEMASGRAKQFF
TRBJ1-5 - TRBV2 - TGTGCCACCATGGCAGGGGAACGTCAGCCCCAGCATTTT CATMAGERQPQHF
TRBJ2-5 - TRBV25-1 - TGTGCCAGCAGTGAATTCGCTGGGGCAGCGGGCCAAGAGACCCAGTACTTC CASSEFAGAAGQETQYF
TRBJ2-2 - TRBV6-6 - TGTGCCAGCAGTTATGGGGACACCGGGGAGCTGTTTTTT CASSYGDTGELFF
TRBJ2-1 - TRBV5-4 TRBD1 TGTGCCAGCAGCCCACGCCCGGGACAGGACACTAAGGAGCAGTTCTTC CASSPRPGQDTKEQFF
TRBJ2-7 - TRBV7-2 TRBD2 TGTGCCAGCAGCACACACCCCATGACGGGCCGGGGCGGGGGTGAGGAGCAGTACTTC CASSTHPMTGRGGGEEQYF
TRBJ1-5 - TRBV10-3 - TGTGCCATCACCGAGGGGCAGGGCCAGCCCCAGCATTTT CAITEGQGQPQHF
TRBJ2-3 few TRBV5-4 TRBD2 TGTGCCAGCACCTGGAGCGGGGCTTCCACAGATACGCAGTATTTT CASTWSGASTDTQYF
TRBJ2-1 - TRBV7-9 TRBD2 TGTGCCAGCAGTTCTTGGGGGGTAGCGGGGCGCCCCTACAATGAGCAGTTCTTC CASSSWGVAGRPYNEQFF
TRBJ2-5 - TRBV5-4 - TGTGCCAGCAGCTTGACCAGCCCTCTCCAAGAGACCCAGTACTTC CASSLTSPLQETQYF
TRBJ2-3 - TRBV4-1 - TGCGCCAGCAGCCTTCGTTTTAGCGGAGAAAGCACAGATACGCAGTATTTT CASSLRFSGESTDTQYF
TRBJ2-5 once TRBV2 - TGTGCCAGCAGTCTAGTGGAAGAGACCCAGTACTTC CASSLVEETQYF
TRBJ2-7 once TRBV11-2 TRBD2 TGTGCCAGCAGCATCGGACTAGCGGGAGGTGAGCAGTACTTC CASSIGLAGGEQYF
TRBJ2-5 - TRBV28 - TGTGCCAGCAGTTTGGGTCGAGGTTTGGCCGAAGAGACCCAGTACTTC CASSLGRGLAEETQYF
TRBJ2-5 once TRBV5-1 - TGCGCCAGCAGCTTGGAAGCAGGGTTGCAAGAGACCCAGTACTTC CASSLEAGLQETQYF
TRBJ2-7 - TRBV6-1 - TGTGCCAGCAGTCCGACAGGTTTGGAAGAGCAGTACTTC CASSPTGLEEQYF
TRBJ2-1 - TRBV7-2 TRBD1 TGTGCCAGCAGCCCCGGACAGGATTACAATGAGCAGTTCTTC CASSPGQDYNEQFF
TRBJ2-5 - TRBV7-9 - TGTGCCAGCAGCCGCAAAGAGACCCAGTACTTC CASSRKETQYF
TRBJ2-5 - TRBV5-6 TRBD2 TGTGCCAGCACCCGCGGGAGGGCCTTAGAGACCCAGTACTTC CASTRGRALETQYF
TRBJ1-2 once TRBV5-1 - TGCGCCAGCAGCTTGGGGGCACGATATGGCTACACCTTC CASSLGARYGYTF
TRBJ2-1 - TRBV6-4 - TGTGCCAGCAGTGGGGCAGGCGAGCAGTTCTTC CASSGAGEQFF
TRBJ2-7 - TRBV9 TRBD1 TGTGCCAGCAGCGTAGGGGACAGGAGCTACGAGCAGTACTTC CASSVGDRSYEQYF
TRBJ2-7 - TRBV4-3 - TGCGCCAGCAGCCAAGGTCGAACTATACCCCTCGAGCAGTACTTC CASSQGRTIPLEQYF
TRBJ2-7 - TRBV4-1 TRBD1 TGCGCCAGCAGCCAAGCAGGGACAGGGGATATCGAGCAGTACTTC CASSQAGTGDIEQYF
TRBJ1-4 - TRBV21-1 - TGTGCCAGCAGCGGCGGCTCCTCTGGCGAAAAACTGTTTTTT CASSGGSSGEKLFF
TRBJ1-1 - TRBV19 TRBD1 TGTGCCAGTAGTACCCCGACAGGGTATACGGACACTGAAGCTTTCTTT CASSTPTGYTDTEAFF
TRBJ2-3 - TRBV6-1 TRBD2 TGTGCCAGCAGTGATCCTTGGACTAGCGACAATACGCAGTATTTT CASSDPWTSDNTQYF
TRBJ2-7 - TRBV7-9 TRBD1 TGTGCCAGCAGCTTACAGGGGGTCGGCTACGAGCAGTACTTC CASSLQGVGYEQYF
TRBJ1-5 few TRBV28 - TGTGCCAGCAGTTTTAGGGCAGTTCGTGGGCAGCCCCAGCATTTT CASSFRAVRGQPQHF
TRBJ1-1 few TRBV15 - TGTGCCACCAGCCCGGGCACGTACACTGAAGCTTTCTTT CATSPGTYTEAFF
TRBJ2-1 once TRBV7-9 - TGTGCCAGCAGGAGAAACGCGGACCAGTTCTTC CASRRNADQFF
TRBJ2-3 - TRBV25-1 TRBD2 TGTGCCAGCAGTGCAACCCTGGGACTAGCGACCGGAGATACGCAGTATTTT CASSATLGLATGDTQYF
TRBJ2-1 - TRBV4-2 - TGTGCCAGCAGCCAAGGGTTTGGTGAGCAGTTCTTC CASSQGFGEQFF
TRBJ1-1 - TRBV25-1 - TGTGCCAGCAGCCAGGGAAGCTCCACTGAAGCTTTCTTT CASSQGSSTEAFF
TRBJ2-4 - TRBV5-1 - TGCGCCAGCAGCTTTAACAGGAGAACCAAAAACATTCAGTACTTC CASSFNRRTKNIQYF
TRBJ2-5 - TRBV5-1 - TGCGCCAGCAGCTTGCTGCAGGGGCAAGAGACCCAGTACTTC CASSLLQGQETQYF
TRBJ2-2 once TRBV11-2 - TGTGCCAGCAGCTTAGGGGTCACCGGGGAGCTGTTTTTT CASSLGVTGELFF
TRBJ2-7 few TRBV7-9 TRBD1 TGTGCCAGCAGCAAGATACAGGGGATCTACGAGCAGTACTTC CASSKIQGIYEQYF
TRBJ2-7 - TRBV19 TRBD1 TGTGCCAGTAGTATGACAGGGCCCGGGTACGAGCAGTACTTC CASSMTGPGYEQYF